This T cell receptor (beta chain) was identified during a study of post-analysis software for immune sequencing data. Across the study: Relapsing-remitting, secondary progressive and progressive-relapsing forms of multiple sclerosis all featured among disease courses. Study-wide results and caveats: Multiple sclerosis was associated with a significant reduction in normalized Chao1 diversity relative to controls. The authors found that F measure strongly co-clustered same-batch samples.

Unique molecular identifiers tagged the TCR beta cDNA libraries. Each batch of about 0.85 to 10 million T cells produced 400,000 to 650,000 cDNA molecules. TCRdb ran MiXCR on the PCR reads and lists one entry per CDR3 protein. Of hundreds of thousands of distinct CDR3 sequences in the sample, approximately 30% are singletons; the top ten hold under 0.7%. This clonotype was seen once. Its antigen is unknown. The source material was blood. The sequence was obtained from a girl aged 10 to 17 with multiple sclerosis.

The CDR3 nucleotides read TGCAGTGCCGGACACCCGAACACTGAAGCTTTCTTT. Residues: CSAGHPNTEAFF. The chain uses TRBV20-1 and TRBJ1-1; possibly TRBD1 for D (5 bases). Germline CDR1 and CDR2: DFQATT and SNEGSKA (reference sequence). V was shortened by 6 bases and J by 1 base, with 9 bases between the two germline ends. The CDR3 extends over 12 amino acids.